This T cell receptor beta chain was obtained from a study of cytomegalovirus exposure and HLA in healthy donors. This CDR3 contains 14 residues. In germline, CDR1 is MNHNS, CDR2 SASEGT. Trimming left V 8 bases short and J 7 bases short, with 18 bases between. Comments on this clone: Its antigen is as yet unknown.

PCR involved 60 Vbeta and 13 Jbeta primers. Some clones are missing from TCRdb's copy, which holds only in-frame ones; the method was immunoSEQ multiplex PCR. The data show 200,000 or so clones, with around 76% seen just once and over 0.55% held by the top ten. Findings and caveats of the study: Relative to the approximately 630-donor mean, N-insertions were reportedly fewer in an Asian-associated ancestry cluster in a later analysis. Reports indicate that TCR beta sequences accurately predicted the HLA-A and HLA-B alleles of most subjects.

The donors (healthy individuals) were bone marrow donors. This clonotype was obtained from a man younger than 35 in good health and CMV-seronegative. The specimen was PBMCs. This chain uses TRBV6-1 with TRBJ2-1; a possible D gene is TRBD2 (8 bases). The CDR3 DNA reads TGTGCCAGCGGGACAGCGGGAGTGTCGAATGAGCAGTTCTTC. It yields the protein CASGTAGVSNEQFF.